The following is a T cell receptor beta chain sequence with its context. J lost 2 bases, V lost 1 base, and 9 bases had no gene match. The germline gives CDR1 SGHNT, CDR2 YYREEE (reference sequence). The CDR3 covers 17 residues. This record comes from a study of blood T cell repertoires in COVID-19. Produced via immunoSEQ multiplex PCR; TCRdb's table is partial and in-frame only. Of about 220,000 clones detected, around 89% appear once; the ten largest clones hold under 3%. Participants, about 18 to 90 years old, spanned under 30 US areas. The chain uses TRBV5-4 and TRBJ2-7; TRBD2 matches 10 bases. The source of this sequence is a woman aged 25 to 39 who had recovered from COVID-19. Sequenced input: PBMCs or T cells enriched from blood (not recorded which). CDR3 protein: CASSLNRGLAVAYEQYF. The CDR3 DNA follows: TGTGCCAGCAGCTTGAATCGCGGACTAGCGGTGGCCTACGAGCAGTACTTC.